Included here is one T cell receptor beta chain sequence, with context. One end of the junction fails to match germline, which may point to a read error. The sample is drawn from a study of blood T cell repertoires in COVID-19. Study-level information: Acute and convalescent COVID-19 samples came from the United States, Italy and Spain. From T cells, B-cell-depleted T cells, or PBMCs came the material, which was cDNA or gDNA.

In the authors' workflow: Reference gene primers were amplified, and this amplification served to estimate nucleated cell counts. The repertoire was sequenced with immunoSEQ multiplex PCR; TCRdb's copy has only in-frame clones and lacks some. V, J and clone size were drawn from that table, and D and trimming were deduced from the DNA. Of 180,000 or so clones in the sample, about 80% were seen once. CDR3 length: 20 residues. Germline V gene lookup returns CDR1 LGHDT and CDR2 YNNKEL (reference sequence). The sequencing input was peripheral blood. The sequence derives from a human donor with acute or convalescent COVID-19. The donor label of this sample is uncertain. The chain carries TRBV3-1 (or the pseudogene TRBV3-2) and TRBJ2-2, with D possibly matching TRBD2 (6 bases). The chain's CDR3 is CASSQDRRDANRAEHRGAVF. The DNA of the CDR3 is TGTGCCAGCAGCCAAGATCGGAGGGACGCCAACCGGGCGGAACACCGGGGAGCTGTTTTT.